The source of this T cell receptor beta chain is a study of cytomegalovirus exposure and HLA in healthy donors. In the study overall: Counted in an early data release were approximately 85 million unique TCRs from HLA-typed donors. General observations from the study: It was reported that the classifier diagnosed cytomegalovirus status with high specificity and sensitivity in both the original and validation cohorts.

The CDR3 is made up of 15 amino acids. After removal of 6 bases from V and 1 base from J, the junction contained 7 bases not matched to a gene. Germline V lookup: CDR1 MNHNY, CDR2 SVGAGI (reference sequence). The PCR employed 60 Vbeta primers together with 13 Jbeta primers. Clones were sequenced by immunoSEQ multiplex PCR, and TCRdb holds only the in-frame ones, with some missing. The data show about 69,000 clones, under 80% seen once. Samples came from healthy bone marrow donors. Donors were ostensibly healthy at sampling, although undocumented immune exposures were probable. Note on this clone: Its antigen is still unknown.

Material: PBMCs. This sequence joins TRBV6-6 and TRBJ1-1; 8 bases are a match to TRBD1. The receptor was isolated from a male donor in good health and CMV-seropositive. CDR3 in DNA: TGTGCCAGCAGGGGGACAGGACGAAGGAACACTGAAGCTTTCTTT. This translates into CASRGTGRRNTEAFF.